A single sample gave rise to the 19 T cell receptor beta chains below, sequenced in a study of cytotoxic CD8 clonotypes in ibrutinib-treated CLL. Assay used: immunoSEQ multiplex PCR; TCRdb lists only in-frame clones, some missing. The data contain 270,000 or so clones, 70% to 80% of them singletons. The source material was PBMCs, sampled at disease progression, from a patient treated with ibrutinib. These receptors originate from a human donor with chronic lymphocytic leukemia.

This clone was observed a few times. The chain uses TRBV5-1 and TRBJ2-3; possible D gene TRBD1, 6 bases. Between the trimmed V and J ends, which lost 2 bases and 3 bases, there was a span of 7 bases. Germline CDR1 SGHRS, CDR2 YFSETQ. CDR3 length: 13 amino acids. Written as DNA, the CDR3 is TGCGCCAGCAGCTTTAGGGGGACAGATACGCAGTATTTT. This gives the protein CASSFRGTDTQYF. The complete variable domain, with remaining parts taken from reference TRBV5-1 and TRBJ2-3, reads KAGVTQTPRYLIKTRGQQVTLSCSPISGHRSVSWYQQTPGQGLQFLFEYFSETQRNKGNFPGRFSGRQFSNSRSEMNVSTLELGDSALYLCASSFRGTDTQYFGPGTRLTVL.

This chain links TRBV10-3 with TRBJ1-1, with no clear D. This CDR3 has 12 residues. From germline, CDR1 is ENHRY and CDR2 SYGVKD. V shed 3 bases and J shed 4 bases, with 6 bases lying between them. The CDR3 spells CAISDGSTEAFF. The CDR3 DNA reads TGTGCCATCAGTGATGGATCCACTGAAGCTTTCTTT.

This clone was counted once. The chain joins TRBV10-2 to TRBJ1-6; 8 bases line up with TRBD1. CDR1 WSHSY and CDR2 SAAADI come from the germline V gene. The CDR3 sequence is 16 residues long. V shed 0 bases, J shed 6 bases, and the junction held 4 bases outside the gene matches. In DNA form, the CDR3 reads TGCGCCAGCAGTGAGTCGGGGACAGGCCTTAATTCACCCCTCCACTTT. Its translation is CASSESGTGLNSPLHF.

This clone was counted a few times. The genes are TRBV4-1 and TRBJ1-1; D call uncertain. CDR1 is MGHRA and CDR2 is YSYEKL in the germline V gene. V was trimmed by 4 bases and J by 0 bases, leaving 6 bases between them. CDR3 length: 13 amino acids. The CDR3 here is CASSRDLNTEAFF. CDR3 bases: TGCGCCAGCAGCCGAGACCTGAACACTGAAGCTTTCTTT.

CDR3 residues: CASGTWSSYEQYF. Written as DNA, the CDR3 is TGTGCCAGCGGGACCTGGAGCTCCTACGAGCAGTACTTC. This chain links TRBV6-1 with TRBJ2-7; D might be TRBD1 or TRBD2, each matching 5 bases. Trimming took off 8 bases at V and 0 bases at J, with 11 bases between the two ends. The germline CDR1 and CDR2 sequences are MNHNS and SASEGT. The length of the CDR3 is 13 residues.

Here the CDR3 DNA reads TGTGCCAGCAGCTTATGGACTAGGGCCGTGGGCACAGATACGCAGTATTTT. Translating it yields CASSLWTRAVGTDTQYF. The chain carries TRBV7-2 and TRBJ2-3; TRBD2 aligns across 7 bases. The CDR3 has 17 amino acids. Trimming cost V 2 bases and J 1 base; bases outside gene matches: 9. CDR1 and CDR2 (germline): SGHTA, FQGNSA.

About this clone itself: Sequence at one end of the junction differs from germline and may be a read error. The rearrangement joins TRBV4-1 to TRBJ2-4; D unclear. The CDR3 is 13 residues long. Germline-derived CDR1 and CDR2 are MGHRA and YSYEKL. In DNA form, the CDR3 reads TGCGCCAGCAGCGAAGAAAGGGAAAGGATTCAGTACTTC. Its protein product is CASSEERERIQYF.

This clone showed up many times. CDR3 region: CASSPPGLASSYNEQFF. CDR3 bases: TGTGCCAGTAGTCCCCCAGGTCTAGCGAGCTCCTACAATGAGCAGTTCTTC. V usage is TRBV19 and J usage is TRBJ2-1; perhaps TRBD2 as D (6 bases). The CDR3 covers 17 residues. CDR1 is LNHDA, CDR2 SQIVND, per germline (reference sequence). Trimming left V 5 bases short and J 0 bases short, with 17 bases between.

V is TRBV5-1 and J is TRBJ2-5, with D perhaps being TRBD1 or TRBD2 (6 bases each). The V end lost 3 bases, the J end lost 5 bases, and 14 bases lay between the germline ends. CDR3 size: 14 residues. CDR1 SGHRS and CDR2 YFSETQ come from the germline V gene. The CDR3 DNA sequence: TGCGCCAGCAGCTGGACGGGGGCTCGGGAGACCCAGTACTTC. Its protein is CASSWTGARETQYF. Variable domain in full (rest from reference TRBV5-1 and TRBJ2-5): KAGVTQTPRYLIKTRGQQVTLSCSPISGHRSVSWYQQTPGQGLQFLFEYFSETQRNKGNFPGRFSGRQFSNSRSEMNVSTLELGDSALYLCASSWTGARETQYFGPGTRLLVL.

The rearrangement joins TRBV15 to TRBJ1-1, with D unclear. CDR1 and CDR2 from the germline V gene are LNHNV and YYDKDF (reference sequence). The ends were cut back, 0 bases at V and 1 base at J, with 9 bases in the middle. This CDR3 comprises 15 residues. Here the CDR3 DNA reads TGTGCCACCAGCAGAGATGTGGTTGGGAACACTGAAGCTTTCTTT. This codes for CATSRDVVGNTEAFF.

The chain combines TRBV18 with TRBJ2-7; 7 nucleotides align to TRBD1. CDR1 is KGHSH, CDR2 LQKENI, per germline. The trim removed 4 bases at V and 5 bases at J, leaving 5 bases unmatched. The CDR3 extends over 13 amino acids. CDR3 sequence reads: CASSQGAVNEQYF. The CDR3 nucleotides are TGTGCCAGCTCACAGGGGGCGGTGAACGAGCAGTACTTC.

This clone was counted only a few times. V usage is TRBV25-1 and J usage is TRBJ2-5; D is unresolved. Germline V CDR1 and CDR2: MGHDK, SYGVNS. The CDR3 extends over 15 amino acids. Between the trimmed V and J ends, which lost 4 bases and 5 bases, there was a span of 17 bases. The chain's CDR3 is CASSARKRRTETQYF. The CDR3 DNA sequence: TGTGCCAGCAGTGCTCGAAAGAGACGTACCGAGACCCAGTACTTC.

This clone appeared a single time. This chain uses TRBV6-5 with TRBJ2-1; 9 positions match TRBD2. Germline CDR1 MNHEY, CDR2 SVGAGI. J lost 3 bases, V lost 2 bases, and 5 bases had no gene match. The CDR3 runs 16 residues. The CDR3 DNA sequence: TGTGCCAGCAGTTACCGCGGGAGGGGGGTCTACAATGAGCAGTTCTTC. Residues: CASSYRGRGVYNEQFF.

This chain joins TRBV15 and TRBJ1-3; unclear D gene. The CDR3 has 14 amino acids. Germline CDR1 reads LNHNV; CDR2 reads YYDKDF (reference sequence). Trimming took off 8 bases at V and 1 base at J, with 12 bases between the two ends. The CDR3 loop reads CATRDGLSGNTIYF. CDR3 DNA: TGTGCCACCCGAGACGGATTATCTGGAAACACCATATATTTT.

This chain joins TRBV19 and TRBJ2-2; 7 bases align to TRBD2. Losses at the gene ends were 6 bases for V and 1 base for J; bases not matched to a gene: 5. CDR3 length: 15 amino acids. Germline V CDR1 and CDR2: LNHDA, SQIVND (reference sequence). CDR3 DNA sequence: TGTGCCAGTAGGAGGGCGGGAGAGAACACCGGGGAGCTGTTTTTT. Residues: CASRRAGENTGELFF. Using reference TRBV19 and TRBJ2-2 for the parts outside the CDR3, the full variable domain is DGGITQSPKYLFRKEGQNVTLSCEQNLNHDAMYWYRQDPGQGLRLIYYSQIVNDFQKGDIAEGYSVSREKKESFPLTVTSAQKNPTAFYLCASRRAGENTGELFFGEGSRLTVL.

The chain combines TRBV29-1 with TRBJ2-7; 9 bases align to TRBD1. CDR1 and CDR2 from the germline V gene are SQVTM and ANQGSEA. Trimming cost V 0 bases and J 3 bases; bases outside gene matches: 6. The CDR3 is 15 amino acids. For the CDR3, the DNA is TGCAGCGTTGAAGACCTGACAGGGGGGGACTACGAGCAGTACTTC. Amino acid sequence: CSVEDLTGGDYEQYF.

This clone was recorded once. The gene calls are TRBV6-1 and TRBJ1-2; D gene uncertain. The germline V gene has CDR1 MNHNS and CDR2 SASEGT. The CDR3 extends over 13 amino acids. V was clipped by 11 bases and J by 1 base, with 14 bases between them. The CDR3 DNA follows: TGTGCCGCAGCAGTACAGTTTAACTATGGCTACACCTTC. The encoded protein is CAAAVQFNYGYTF.

The CDR3 DNA reads TGTGCCCCCCAAAAACTGTTCCCCTTC. As protein: CAPQKLFPF. This sequence joins TRBV21-1 and TRBJ1-2. TRBV21-1 is shown as a pseudogene. The CDR3 consists of 9 residues.

This chain uses TRBV2 with TRBJ2-7; D might be TRBD1 (6 bases). V was clipped by 6 bases and J by 2 bases, with 14 bases between them. Germline CDR1 and CDR2: SNHLY and FYNNEI. The CDR3 totals 14 residues. The DNA for the CDR3 is TGTGCCAGCAGCGCATCGGCAGGGGCCTACGAGCAGTACTTC. It translates to CASSASAGAYEQYF. Full variable domain (outside the CDR3, taken from reference TRBV2 and TRBJ2-7): EPEVTQTPSHQVTQMGQEVILRCVPISNHLYFYWYRQILGQKVEFLVSFYNNEISEKSEIFDDQFSVERPDGSNFTLKIRSTKLEDSAMYFCASSASAGAYEQYFGPGTRLTVT.